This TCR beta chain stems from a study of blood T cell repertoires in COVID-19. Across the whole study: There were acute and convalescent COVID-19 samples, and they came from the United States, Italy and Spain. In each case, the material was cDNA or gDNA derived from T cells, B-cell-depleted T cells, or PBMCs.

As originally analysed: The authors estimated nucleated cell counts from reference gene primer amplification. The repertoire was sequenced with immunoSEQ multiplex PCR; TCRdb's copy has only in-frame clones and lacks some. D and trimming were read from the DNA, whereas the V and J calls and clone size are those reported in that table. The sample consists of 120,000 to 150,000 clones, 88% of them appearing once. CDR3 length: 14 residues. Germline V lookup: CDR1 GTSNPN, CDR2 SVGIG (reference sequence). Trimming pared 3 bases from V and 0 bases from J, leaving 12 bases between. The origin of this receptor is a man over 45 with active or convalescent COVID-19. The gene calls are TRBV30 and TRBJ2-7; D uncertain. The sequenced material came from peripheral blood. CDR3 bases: TGTGCCTGGAGCCGCAGGTCAAGCTCCTACGAGCAGTACTTC. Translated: CAWSRRSSSYEQYF.